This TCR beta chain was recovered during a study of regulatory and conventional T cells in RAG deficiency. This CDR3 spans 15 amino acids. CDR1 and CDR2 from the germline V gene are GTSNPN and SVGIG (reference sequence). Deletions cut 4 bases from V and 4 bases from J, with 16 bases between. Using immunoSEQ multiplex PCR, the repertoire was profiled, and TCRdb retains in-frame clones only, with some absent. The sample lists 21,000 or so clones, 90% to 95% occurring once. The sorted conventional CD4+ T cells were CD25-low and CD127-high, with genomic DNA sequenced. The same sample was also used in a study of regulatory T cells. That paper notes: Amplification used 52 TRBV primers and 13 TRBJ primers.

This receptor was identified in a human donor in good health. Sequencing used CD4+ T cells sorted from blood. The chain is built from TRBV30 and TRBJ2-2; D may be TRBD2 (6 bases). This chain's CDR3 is CAWNPRGSGTGELFF. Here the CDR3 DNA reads TGTGCCTGGAATCCTCGGGGGTCGGGCACCGGGGAGCTGTTTTTT.